The sample holds one count of the clone carrying this TCR beta chain. Assay used: immunoSEQ multiplex PCR; TCRdb lists only in-frame clones, some missing. The data hold some 94,000 clones, with more than 70% observed a single time. The record originates from a study of T cell responses to AZD1222 COVID-19 vaccine. The V and J ends lost 4 bases and 3 bases respectively, with 13 bases between them. The CDR3 totals 13 residues. Germline CDR1 and CDR2: GTSNPN and SVGIG (reference sequence). The sample was peripheral blood, taken 28 days after the second AZD1222 dose. This receptor was obtained from an adult who received the AZD1222 COVID-19 vaccine. V and J are TRBV30 and TRBJ2-7; D might be TRBD2 (7 bases). The CDR3 DNA reads as TGTGCCTGGACCACGGGGGGCGACTACGAGCAGTACTTC. Protein product: CAWTTGGDYEQYF.